The 2 T cell receptor beta chains reported below all come from one sample, sequenced in a study of T cells in localized non-small cell lung cancer. Sequencing was performed with immunoSEQ multiplex PCR; in TCRdb, only in-frame clones are kept and a portion is missing. The data hold tens of thousands of clones, with 88% observed a single time. This specimen was peripheral blood, taken before any cancer treatment. The receptors were gathered from a woman aged 40-70 years with stage I lung adenocarcinoma.

The CDR3 DNA sequence: TGTGCCAGCAGCCCCGGGACGCGCGGGGGCGAGCAGTACTTC. Its translation is CASSPGTRGGEQYF. The chain joins TRBV7-6 to TRBJ2-7, with 7 bases that match TRBD2. Trimming at V came to 5 bases and at J to 6 bases, leaving 10 bases not matched to a gene. CDR3 length: 14 amino acids. Germline CDR1 and CDR2: SGHVS and FNYEAQ.

The V gene is TRBV5-1, the J gene TRBJ2-3, with D uncertain. The germline V gene has CDR1 SGHRS and CDR2 YFSETQ. The CDR3 loop spans 14 amino acids. V dropped 4 bases and J dropped 0 bases, with 9 bases sitting between them. Written as DNA, the CDR3 is TGCGCCAGCAGCCGACTGGTGAGCACAGATACGCAGTATTTT. It yields the protein CASSRLVSTDTQYF.